One T cell receptor (beta chain) is described in this entry. Its cognate antigen is unknown. This sample stems from a study of blood T cells in healthy people across ages. PCR was performed a second time for roughly 7 to 12 cycles using a sample-barcoded 5' primer and a J-beta primer mix. Every single cDNA molecule received a tag from a template-switch adaptor with 12 random nucleotides. TCRdb recomputed calls from the 5' RACE reads with MiXCR, one row per CDR3 protein. The data contain 1.5 million to 2 million distinct CDR3 sequences, more than 35% of them singletons. Regarding the study as a whole: What prevented conclusive comparison of naive and antigen-experienced cells was that PBMCs were unsorted. Researchers deemed the diversity estimates from one million T cells underestimates.

The CDR3 spans 15 residues. CDR1 and CDR2 (germline): SGHTA, FQGNSA. V lost 2 bases to trimming and J lost 5 bases, with 15 bases between them. Each donor was a healthy Caucasian individual from Russia, aged about 6 to 100. The receptor was derived from a human donor in good health. The V call is TRBV7-2, the J call TRBJ1-2; D is perhaps TRBD1 (5 bases). The sample was blood. The CDR3 sequence is CASSLSPGGGYGYTF. The CDR3 region has the DNA TGTGCCAGCAGCTTATCTCCGGGTGGGGGATATGGCTACACCTTC.